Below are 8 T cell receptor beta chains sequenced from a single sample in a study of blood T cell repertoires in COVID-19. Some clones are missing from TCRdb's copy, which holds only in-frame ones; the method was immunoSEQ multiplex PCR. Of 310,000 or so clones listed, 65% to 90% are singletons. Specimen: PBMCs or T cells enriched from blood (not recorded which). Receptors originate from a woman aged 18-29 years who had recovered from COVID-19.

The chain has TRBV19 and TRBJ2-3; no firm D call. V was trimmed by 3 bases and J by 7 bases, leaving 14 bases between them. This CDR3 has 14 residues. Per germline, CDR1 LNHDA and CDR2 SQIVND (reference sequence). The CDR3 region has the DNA TGTGCCAGTAGTATTGGGCAGGTCCGCAATACGCAGTATTTT. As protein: CASSIGQVRNTQYF.

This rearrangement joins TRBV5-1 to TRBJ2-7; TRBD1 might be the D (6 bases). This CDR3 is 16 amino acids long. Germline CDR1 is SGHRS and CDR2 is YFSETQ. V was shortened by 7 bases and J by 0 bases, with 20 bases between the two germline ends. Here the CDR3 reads CASRHRGTLLSYEQYF. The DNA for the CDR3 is TGCGCCAGCCGTCACAGAGGGACACTACTCTCCTACGAGCAGTACTTC.

CDR3 amino acids: CSVAGVTYEQYF. The CDR3 DNA is TGCAGCGTTGCAGGGGTGACCTACGAGCAGTACTTC. The chain employs TRBV29-1 and TRBJ2-7; maybe TRBD1 (6 bases). CDR3 size: 12 residues. The germline CDR1 and CDR2 sequences are SQVTM and ANQGSEA. Trimming pared 4 bases from V and 2 bases from J, leaving 9 bases between.

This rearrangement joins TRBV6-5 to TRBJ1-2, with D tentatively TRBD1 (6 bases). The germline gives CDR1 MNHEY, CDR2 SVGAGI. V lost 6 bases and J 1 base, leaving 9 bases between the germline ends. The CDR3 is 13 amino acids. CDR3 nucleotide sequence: TGTGCCAGCAGGGGACAATATAACTATGGCTACACCTTC. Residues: CASRGQYNYGYTF.

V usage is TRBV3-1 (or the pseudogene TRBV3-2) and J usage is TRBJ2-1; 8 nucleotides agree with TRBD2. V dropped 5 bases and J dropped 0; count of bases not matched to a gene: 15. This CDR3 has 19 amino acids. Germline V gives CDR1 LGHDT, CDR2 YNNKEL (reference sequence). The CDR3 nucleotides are TGTGCCAGCAGCTTTGGGCGGGTGGATAGCGGGGTCTCCTACAATGAGCAGTTCTTC. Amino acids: CASSFGRVDSGVSYNEQFF.

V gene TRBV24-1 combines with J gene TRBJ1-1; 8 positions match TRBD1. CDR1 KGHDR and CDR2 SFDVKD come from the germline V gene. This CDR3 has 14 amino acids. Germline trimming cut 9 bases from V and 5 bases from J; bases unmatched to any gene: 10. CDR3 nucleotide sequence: TGTGCCACCCAACAGGGGGGAGTTGAAACTGAAGCTTTCTTT. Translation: CATQQGGVETEAFF.

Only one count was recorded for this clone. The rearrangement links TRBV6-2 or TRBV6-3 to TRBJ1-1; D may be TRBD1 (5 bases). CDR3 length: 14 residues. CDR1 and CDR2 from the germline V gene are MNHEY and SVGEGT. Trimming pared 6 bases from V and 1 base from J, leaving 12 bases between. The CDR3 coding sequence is TGTGCCAGCAGCCTGGGACTTCAGAACACTGAAGCTTTCTTT. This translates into CASSLGLQNTEAFF.

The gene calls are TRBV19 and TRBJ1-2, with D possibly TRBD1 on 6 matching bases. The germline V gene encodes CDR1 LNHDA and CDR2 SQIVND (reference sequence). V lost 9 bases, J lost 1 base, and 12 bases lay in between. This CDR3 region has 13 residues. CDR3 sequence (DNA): TGTGCCAGCCAAACAGGGATTAACTATGGCTACACCTTC. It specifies CASQTGINYGYTF. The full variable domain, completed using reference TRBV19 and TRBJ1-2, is DGGITQSPKYLFRKEGQNVTLSCEQNLNHDAMYWYRQDPGQGLRLIYYSQIVNDFQKGDIAEGYSVSREKKESFPLTVTSAQKNPTAFYLCASQTGINYGYTFGSGTRLTVV.